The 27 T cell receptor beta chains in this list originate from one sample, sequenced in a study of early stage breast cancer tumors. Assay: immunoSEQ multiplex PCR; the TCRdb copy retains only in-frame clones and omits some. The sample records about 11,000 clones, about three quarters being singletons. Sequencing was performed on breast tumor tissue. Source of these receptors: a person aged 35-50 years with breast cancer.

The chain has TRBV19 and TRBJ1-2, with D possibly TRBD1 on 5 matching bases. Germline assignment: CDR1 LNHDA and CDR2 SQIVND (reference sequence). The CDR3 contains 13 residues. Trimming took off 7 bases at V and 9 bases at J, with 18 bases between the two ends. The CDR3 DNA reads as TGTGCCAGTACCACGGGTGAGGGGATAAGCTACACCTTC. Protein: CASTTGEGISYTF.

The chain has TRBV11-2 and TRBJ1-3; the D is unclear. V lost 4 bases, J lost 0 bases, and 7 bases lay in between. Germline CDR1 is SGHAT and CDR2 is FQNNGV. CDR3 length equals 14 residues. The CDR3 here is CASSSTASGNTIYF. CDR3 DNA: TGTGCCAGCAGCTCAACTGCCTCTGGAAACACCATATATTTT.

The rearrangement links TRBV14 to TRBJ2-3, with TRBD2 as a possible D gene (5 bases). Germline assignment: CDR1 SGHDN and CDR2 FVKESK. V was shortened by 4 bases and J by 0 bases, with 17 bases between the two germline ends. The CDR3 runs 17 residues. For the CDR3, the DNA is TGTGCCAGCAGCCCCGATAGCGCAGCGACAAGCACAGATACGCAGTATTTT. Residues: CASSPDSAATSTDTQYF.

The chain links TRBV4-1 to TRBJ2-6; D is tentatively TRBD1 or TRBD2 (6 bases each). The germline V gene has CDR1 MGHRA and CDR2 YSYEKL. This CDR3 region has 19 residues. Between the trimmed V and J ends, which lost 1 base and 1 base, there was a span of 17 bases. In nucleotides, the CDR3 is TGCGCCAGCAGCCAAGTAGAACGGGGGCGCGTTTCTGGGGCCAACGTCCTGACTTTC. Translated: CASSQVERGRVSGANVLTF.

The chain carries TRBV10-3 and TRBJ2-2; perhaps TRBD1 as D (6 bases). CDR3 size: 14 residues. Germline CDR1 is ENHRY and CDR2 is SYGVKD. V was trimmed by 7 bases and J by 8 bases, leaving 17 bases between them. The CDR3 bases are TGTGCCATCACCCGTCAGGGGACCTCAGGGGAGCTGTTTTTT. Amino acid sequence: CAITRQGTSGELFF.

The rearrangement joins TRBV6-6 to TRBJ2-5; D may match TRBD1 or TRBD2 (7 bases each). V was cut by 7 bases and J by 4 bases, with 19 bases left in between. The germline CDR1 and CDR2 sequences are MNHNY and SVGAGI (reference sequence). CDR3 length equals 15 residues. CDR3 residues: CASIKGGGSVETQYF. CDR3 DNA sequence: TGTGCCAGCATTAAAGGGGGCGGGAGCGTAGAGACCCAGTACTTC.

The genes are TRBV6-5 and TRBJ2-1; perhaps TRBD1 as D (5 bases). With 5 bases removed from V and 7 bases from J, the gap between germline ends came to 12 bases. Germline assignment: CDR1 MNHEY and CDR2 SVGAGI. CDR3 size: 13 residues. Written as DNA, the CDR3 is TGTGCCAGCAGTGACCAGGGTCGGAATGAGCAGTTCTTC. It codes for CASSDQGRNEQFF.

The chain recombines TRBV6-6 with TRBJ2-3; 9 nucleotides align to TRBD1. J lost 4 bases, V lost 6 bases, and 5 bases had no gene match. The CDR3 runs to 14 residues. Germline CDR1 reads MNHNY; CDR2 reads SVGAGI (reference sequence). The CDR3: CASRRRQGADTQYF. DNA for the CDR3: TGTGCCAGCAGGAGGAGACAGGGGGCAGATACGCAGTATTTT.

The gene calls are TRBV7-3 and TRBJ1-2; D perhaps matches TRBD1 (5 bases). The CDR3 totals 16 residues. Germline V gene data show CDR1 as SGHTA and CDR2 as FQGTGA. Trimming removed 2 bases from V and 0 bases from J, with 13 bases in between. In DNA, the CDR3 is TGTGCCAGCAGCTTAGCGTCGCAGGGTACTAACTATGGCTACACCTTC. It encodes CASSLASQGTNYGYTF.

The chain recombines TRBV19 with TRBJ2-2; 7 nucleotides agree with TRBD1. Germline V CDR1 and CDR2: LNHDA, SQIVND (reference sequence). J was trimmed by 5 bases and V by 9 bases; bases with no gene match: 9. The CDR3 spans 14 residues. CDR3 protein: CASRNTRGTGELFF. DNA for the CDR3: TGTGCCAGCCGCAACACCAGGGGGACCGGGGAGCTGTTTTTT. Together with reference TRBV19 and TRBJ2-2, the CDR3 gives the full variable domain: DGGITQSPKYLFRKEGQNVTLSCEQNLNHDAMYWYRQDPGQGLRLIYYSQIVNDFQKGDIAEGYSVSREKKESFPLTVTSAQKNPTAFYLCASRNTRGTGELFFGEGSRLTVL.

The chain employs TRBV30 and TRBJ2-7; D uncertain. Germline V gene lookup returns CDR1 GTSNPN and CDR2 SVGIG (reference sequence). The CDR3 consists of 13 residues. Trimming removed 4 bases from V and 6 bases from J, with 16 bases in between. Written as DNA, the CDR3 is TGTGCCTGGAAATCCGGCGATACGGGCGAGCAGTACTTC. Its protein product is CAWKSGDTGEQYF.

CDR3 protein: CASSLQNTEAFF. In DNA form, the CDR3 reads TGTGCCAGCAGCTTACAGAACACTGAAGCTTTCTTT. This rearrangement joins TRBV7-9 to TRBJ1-1; D is ambiguous. Germline V CDR1 and CDR2: SEHNR, FQNEAQ (reference sequence). The CDR3 spans 12 residues. V lost 2 bases and J 1 base, leaving 2 bases between the germline ends.

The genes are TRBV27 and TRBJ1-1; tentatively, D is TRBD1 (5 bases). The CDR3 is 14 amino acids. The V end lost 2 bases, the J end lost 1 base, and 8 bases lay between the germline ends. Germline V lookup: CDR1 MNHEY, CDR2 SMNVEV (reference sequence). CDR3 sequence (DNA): TGTGCCAGCAGTTTAATCGGGGGGAACACTGAAGCTTTCTTT. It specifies CASSLIGGNTEAFF.

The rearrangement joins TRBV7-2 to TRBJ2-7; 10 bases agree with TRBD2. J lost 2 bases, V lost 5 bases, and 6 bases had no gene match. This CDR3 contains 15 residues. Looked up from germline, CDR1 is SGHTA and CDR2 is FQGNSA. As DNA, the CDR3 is TGTGCCAGCAGCCTCAGCGGGAGGGGAACCTACGAGCAGTACTTC. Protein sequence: CASSLSGRGTYEQYF. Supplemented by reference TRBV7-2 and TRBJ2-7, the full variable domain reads GAGVSQSPSNKVTEKGKDVELRCDPISGHTALYWYRQSLGQGLEFLIYFQGNSAPDKSGLPSDRFSAERTGGSVSTLTIQRTQQEDSAVYLCASSLSGRGTYEQYFGPGTRLTVT.

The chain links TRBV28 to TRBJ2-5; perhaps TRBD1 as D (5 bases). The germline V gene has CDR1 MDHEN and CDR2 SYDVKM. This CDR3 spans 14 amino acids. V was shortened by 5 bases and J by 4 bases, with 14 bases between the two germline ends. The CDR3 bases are TGTGCCAGCAGTGCTCCAGGGTCTAGAGAGACCCAGTACTTC. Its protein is CASSAPGSRETQYF.

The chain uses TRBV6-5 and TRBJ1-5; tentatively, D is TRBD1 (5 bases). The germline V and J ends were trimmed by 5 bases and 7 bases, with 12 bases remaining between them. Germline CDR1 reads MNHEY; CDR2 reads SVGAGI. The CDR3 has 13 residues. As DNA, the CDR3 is TGTGCCAGCAGTCCGGTTTGGGGGCAGCCCCAGCATTTT. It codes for CASSPVWGQPQHF.

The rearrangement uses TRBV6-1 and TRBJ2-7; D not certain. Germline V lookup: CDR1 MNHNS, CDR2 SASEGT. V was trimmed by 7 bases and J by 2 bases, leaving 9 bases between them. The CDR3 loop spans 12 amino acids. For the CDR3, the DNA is TGTGCCAGCACAGGTGCGGCCTACGAGCAGTACTTC. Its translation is CASTGAAYEQYF.

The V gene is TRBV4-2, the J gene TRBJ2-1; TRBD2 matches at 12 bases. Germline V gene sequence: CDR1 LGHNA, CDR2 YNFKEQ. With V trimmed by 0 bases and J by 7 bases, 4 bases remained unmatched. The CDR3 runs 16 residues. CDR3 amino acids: CASSQEPGTSGNEQFF. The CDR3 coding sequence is TGTGCCAGCAGCCAAGAGCCGGGGACTAGCGGGAATGAGCAGTTCTTC.

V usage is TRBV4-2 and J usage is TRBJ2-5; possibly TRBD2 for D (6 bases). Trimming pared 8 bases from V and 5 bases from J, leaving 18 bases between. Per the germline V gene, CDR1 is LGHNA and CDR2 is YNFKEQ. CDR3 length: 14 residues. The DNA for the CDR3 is TGTGCCAGCTCCAGCGGAGGGGAGAGGGAGACCCAGTACTTC. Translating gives CASSSGGERETQYF.

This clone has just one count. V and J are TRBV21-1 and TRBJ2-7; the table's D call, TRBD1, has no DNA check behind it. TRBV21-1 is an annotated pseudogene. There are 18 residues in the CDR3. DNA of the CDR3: TGTGCCAGCAGCAAGATGGCCTTTCCGACAGGGTTCGCCTACGAGCAGTACTTC. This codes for CASSKMAFPTGFAYEQYF.

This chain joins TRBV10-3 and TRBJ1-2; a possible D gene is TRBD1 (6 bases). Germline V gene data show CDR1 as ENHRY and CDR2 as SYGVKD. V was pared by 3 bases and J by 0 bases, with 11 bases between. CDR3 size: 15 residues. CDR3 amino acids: CAISEGTMTNYGYTF. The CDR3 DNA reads TGTGCCATCAGTGAAGGGACAATGACTAACTATGGCTACACCTTC.

CDR3 nucleotides: TGTGCCTGGAGTCCAGGACTAGCGGGCAATGAGCAGTTCTTC. Translating gives CAWSPGLAGNEQFF. J is TRBJ2-1 and V is TRBV30; 11 nucleotides align to TRBD2. This CDR3 spans 14 amino acids. The germline CDR1 and CDR2 sequences are GTSNPN and SVGIG (reference sequence). V was pared by 2 bases and J by 6 bases, with 3 bases of the junction left unmatched.

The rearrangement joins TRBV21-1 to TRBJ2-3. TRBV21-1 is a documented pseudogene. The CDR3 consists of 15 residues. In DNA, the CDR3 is TGTGCCAGCAGCAAAGGAAAAGGGTACACAGATACGCAGTATTTT. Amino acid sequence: CASSKGKGYTDTQYF.

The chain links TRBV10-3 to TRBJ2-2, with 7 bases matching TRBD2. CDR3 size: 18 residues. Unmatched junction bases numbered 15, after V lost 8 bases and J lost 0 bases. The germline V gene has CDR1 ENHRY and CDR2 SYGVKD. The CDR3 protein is CAIQGVGSSGTNTGELFF. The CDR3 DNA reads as TGTGCCATCCAGGGTGTTGGGTCTAGCGGAACGAACACCGGGGAGCTGTTTTTT.

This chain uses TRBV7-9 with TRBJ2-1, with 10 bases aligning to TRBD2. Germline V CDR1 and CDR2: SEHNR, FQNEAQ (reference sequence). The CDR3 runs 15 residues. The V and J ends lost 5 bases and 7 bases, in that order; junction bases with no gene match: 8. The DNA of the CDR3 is TGTGCCAGCAGCAGCTACCTAGCGGGAGTGAATGAGCAGTTCTTC. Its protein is CASSSYLAGVNEQFF.

The CDR3 is CASSSLTGANYGYTF. The CDR3, as DNA: TGTGCCAGCAGCTCCCTGACAGGGGCGAACTATGGCTACACCTTC. The V call is TRBV11-2, the J call TRBJ1-2; 8 positions match TRBD1. The CDR3 runs 15 residues. Germline V CDR1 and CDR2: SGHAT, FQNNGV. V trimming: 4 bases; J trimming: 2 bases; junction bases outside the gene matches: 6.

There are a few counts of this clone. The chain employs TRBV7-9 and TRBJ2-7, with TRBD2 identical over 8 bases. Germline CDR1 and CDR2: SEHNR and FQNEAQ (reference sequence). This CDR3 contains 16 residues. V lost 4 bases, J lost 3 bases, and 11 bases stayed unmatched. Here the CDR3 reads CASSSRFREGLYEQYF. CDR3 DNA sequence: TGTGCCAGCAGCTCCCGGTTCCGGGAGGGCCTCTACGAGCAGTACTTC.